This T cell receptor beta chain emerged from a study of cytomegalovirus exposure and HLA in healthy donors (TCRdb year 2017). About the full investigation: In an earlier analysis of several hundred of the donors, around 290 Gb of sequence data and 100 million or so unique TCR beta sequences from 180 million or so T cells were reported. The T cell repertoires of 666 subjects were profiled by immunosequencing and related to cytomegalovirus serostatus. In a later analysis, previously published TCR beta repertoires from hundreds of donors were re-analyzed and high-resolution HLA genotyping was added so that TCR occurrence patterns could be studied. Among the roughly 390 genotyped donors, around 81% belonged to the genetic ancestry cluster associated with self-reported Caucasian donors. To predict cytomegalovirus infection status, the study combined high-throughput TCR immunosequencing, statistical association of individual TCRs with disease status, and machine learning. Rather than using new phenotypic data, the later analysis identified candidate immune exposures from TCR beta sequences and from how often those sequences occurred across donors. An early release that covered roughly 600 HLA-typed donors contained approximately 290 gigabases of sequencing data and tens of millions of unique TCR sequences. On average, around 230,000 unique TCR beta nucleotide sequences were sequenced per donor among a few hundred genotyped donors of the cohort, with roughly 18% of those sequences being non-productive. HLA typing covered class I and class II loci at four-digit resolution. Typing coverage differed by locus: A, B, C, DRB1 and DQB1 were typed in roughly 620-630 donors, DQA1 in about 560, DPA1 in nearly 610, and DPB1 in just under 480. To decide whether each TCR beta V gene segment behaved as functional or pseudogenic, an earlier analysis of fewer than 750 of the donors relied on high-throughput TCR beta sequencing. Because of strong linkage in the cohort, four or five DR-DQ haplotypes were treated as single units for association and clustering. The study aimed to test whether cataloging public T cell receptors could reveal signatures of past pathogen exposure. Genome-wide SNP genotypes for about three fifths of the roughly 700 donors were used in a later genetic analysis, which treated that subset as a discovery cohort. A separate validation cohort of 100 to 150 different subjects was used in addition to the approximately 670-subject first cohort. Donor age, sex, ethnicity and CMV serostatus were collected together with the repertoire data. All discovery cohort repertoires had been generated on a single sequencing platform. General findings and caveats noted by the study authors: Because counts were too low, about 15 rarely observed V segments, including chromosome 9 orphons, were left out of the earlier analysis of 500 to 650 of the donors. Compared with equally common non-associated chains, HLA-associated TCR beta chains in a later analysis were more clonally expanded and had lower generation probabilities. Correlated functional status among segregating V segments might reflect linkage disequilibrium, but an unknown experimental factor could not be ruled out. When HLA alleles, especially DR and DQ, strongly co-occurred, TCR associations were difficult to assign to individual alleles. Most TCR sequences were seen in very few donors, while some public TCRs were found in many individuals. A total of fewer than 200 TCR beta chains were listed by the study as associated with cytomegalovirus. In a later genetic analysis, a missense DCLRE1C variant was associated with V-gene and J-gene trimming of TCR beta chains, and the association was replicated in an independent cohort. Immune exposure information for the cohort was limited to CMV serostatus. Broadly in line with IMGT annotations, most TCR beta V segments showed up in productive rearrangements about 87% or about 30% of the time in an earlier analysis of several hundred of the donors. The authors suggested that the approach could potentially be extended to other disease states and immunological phenotypes. The cohort was sequenced for TCR beta chains only, and without alpha or paired-chain data the features that could be detected were limited. A few of the identified cytomegalovirus-associated TCR beta chains were confirmed in vitro to be specific for cytomegalovirus antigens. According to a later genetic analysis, donors in an Asian-associated ancestry cluster had fewer N-insertions in productive TCRs than the approximately 670-donor mean. A further reported finding was that TCR beta sequences accurately predicted the HLA-A and HLA-B alleles for most subjects in the first cohort. Because HLA typing was missing for some donors at each locus, association tests included only the typed subset. A cluster of highly shared sequence variants was judged likely to represent a technical artifact of the sequencing pipeline. A later analysis found that most CMV-associated TCR beta chains appeared HLA-restricted, with HLA associations seemingly driven largely by CMV exposure. At a false discovery rate of 0.05, a later analysis linked 15,000 to 20,000 TCR beta sequences to specific HLA alleles. Sequencing depth was assumed to be roughly uniform across donors in the presence/absence analyses, though that assumption may not hold. A later analysis reported that several top co-occurrence clusters appeared linked to parvovirus B19, influenza, CMV and Epstein-Barr virus. According to a later analysis, TCR association rates differed among HLA loci, with DRB1 alleles showing the most associated TCRs and HLA-C alleles showing the fewest. The 87-base-pair reads could not distinguish some IMGT-functional V segments, including TRBV6-2 and TRBV6-3, so those segments were excluded. Cytomegalovirus status was reported to be diagnosed by the classifier with high specificity and sensitivity in both the original and validation cohorts.

About this clone itself: Its recognized antigen is unknown. Base qualities are not recorded, but no much larger clone differs from it by a single base.

The method behind the library was the immunoSEQ multiplex PCR assay. For the multiplex PCR, a mixture combining 60 forward primers for TCR Vbeta segments and 13 reverse primers for TCR Jbeta segments was used. A multiplex PCR assay on genomic DNA amplified the CDR3 region of rearranged TCR beta genes. The Illumina HiSeq System was used to sequence the amplified TCR beta libraries as 87-base-pair reads. In the paper's pipeline: Across the 670 or so repertoires, a later analysis counted some 80 million unique TCR beta chains, around 11 million of which were shared by at least two donors. A nearest-neighbor algorithm error-corrected the raw reads and collapsed the reads into unique sequences, merging closely related sequences to remove PCR and sequencing errors. Alignment of CDR3 sequences to IMGT reference sequences was used to assign V, D and J gene segments. For a sequence to be retained, at least a six-nucleotide match to both a V gene segment and a J gene segment was required. A rearrangement was called productive if the CDR3 had no stop codons and remained in frame with V and J, and every other rearrangement was called non-productive. CDR3 was defined by IMGT convention, running from the second conserved V-encoded cysteine to the conserved J-encoded phenylalanine. In an earlier analysis of more than 550 of the donors, sequences lacking an unambiguous match to a single V gene segment were excluded. An earlier analysis of a few hundred of the donors called V segments functional above 56.7% productive rearrangements and segregating when the between-donor standard deviation exceeded 5%. A statistical classification framework was built for diagnosing cytomegalovirus status from the catalog of TCR beta chain sequences. V and J gene assignment, in a later analysis, came from comparing TCR nucleotide sequences with IMGT/GENE-DB human TR gene sequences. Using the TCRdist pipeline, a later analysis assigned CDR3 sequences along with most-parsimonious VDJ recombination scenarios. A later analysis defined each TCR beta chain by its CDR3 amino acid sequence plus V-gene family, and excluded reads lacking a unique V-gene family. As a way to deal with suspected cross-contamination and a sequencing artifact, a later analysis dropped 500 to 700 nucleotide sequences that were highly shared and had low generation probability. In a later analysis, a clonal expansion index for each public chain was calculated from normalized within-repertoire ranks of inferred template counts. A later analysis computed generation probabilities with a VDJ recombination model fitted to out-of-frame rearrangements, and checked the results against IGoR. In a later analysis, hypergeometric tests were used to score TCR-TCR, TCR-HLA and TCR-CMV co-occurrence, with a repertoire-size bias correction applied to TCR pairs. In a later analysis, false discovery rates were estimated by permuting HLA or CMV assignments 20 times. In a later analysis, co-occurring TCRs were grouped using DBSCAN, and TCRdist sequence similarity was added for clustering within HLA-allele-positive subsets. Co-occurrence clustering excluded repertoires with fewer than 30,000 or more than 120,000 public chains, plus five with anomalous nucleotide sharing. Not all clones reach the TCRdb copy of this immuneACCESS table, which keeps in-frame sequences only. Checked studies attribute under half of the gap to unresolved V genes and leave the rest unexplained. V and J calls and clone size are those listed in that table; D and trimming were worked out from the DNA. The sample table lists some 99,000 clones, approximately 71% of them with a count of one. The top ten hold approximately 8.4% of the sample.

The germline V gene provides CDR1 SQVTM and CDR2 ANQGSEA. V is cut by 6 bases and J by 5 bases, and the space between the germline ends is 22 bases. Including the terminal cysteine and phenylalanine, the CDR3 comprises 15 residues. Of all the DNA, just the CDR3 is kept, 45 bases in frame from base 1. In total, around 600 healthy bone marrow donors made up the cohort. All cohort members were sampled while nominally healthy, although unrecorded immune exposures were likely present. The donor tested CMV seronegative, placing the donor among the 350 or so seronegative members of the cohort. A peripheral blood sample was provided by each donor, and peripheral blood mononuclear cells were used for TCR beta sequencing. Genomic DNA extraction from the blood cell samples was performed with the Qiagen DNeasy Blood Extraction Kit.

This clonotype was sampled from a middle-aged man in good health and CMV-seronegative. The chain was built from TRBV29-1 and TRBJ1-2; the D region possibly corresponds to TRBD1 (6 bases align). Source material: PBMCs. The nucleotide sequence reads TGCAGCGTGCCCCATCGCGGGGGCGGGAAGTATGGCTACACCTTC. Translated, it reads CSVPHRGGGKYGYTF.